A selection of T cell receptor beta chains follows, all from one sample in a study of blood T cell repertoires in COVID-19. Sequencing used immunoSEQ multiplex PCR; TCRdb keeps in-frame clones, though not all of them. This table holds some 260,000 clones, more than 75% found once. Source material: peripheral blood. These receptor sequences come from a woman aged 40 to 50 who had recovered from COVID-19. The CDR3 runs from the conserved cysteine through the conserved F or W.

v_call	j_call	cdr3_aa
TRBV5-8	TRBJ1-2	CASSARQGLNYGYTF
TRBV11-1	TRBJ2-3	CASSILADRTDTQYF
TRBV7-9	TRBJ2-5	CASSRDRGETQYF
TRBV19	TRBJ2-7	CASTPGQGAYEQYF
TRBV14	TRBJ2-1	CASSSRPTLVNEQFF
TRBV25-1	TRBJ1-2	CASRADRYGYTF
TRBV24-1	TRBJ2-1	CAPPRDRRSHPYNEQFF
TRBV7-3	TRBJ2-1	CASSPKGTLAGPYNEQFF
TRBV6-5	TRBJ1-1	CASSSFRNTEAFF
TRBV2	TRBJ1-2	CASRTPTGNGYTF
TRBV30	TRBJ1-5	CAWGGGGRQPQHF
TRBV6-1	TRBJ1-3	CASSEVRNTIYF
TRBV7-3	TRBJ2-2	CASSPTQRGGELFF
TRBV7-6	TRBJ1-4	CASSLDVTGEEKLFF
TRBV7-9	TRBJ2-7	CASSLTGTVYEQYF
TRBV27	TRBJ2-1	CASGPYNEQFF
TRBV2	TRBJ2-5	CASSWGDPEAQYF
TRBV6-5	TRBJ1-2	CASRPQTGVGYGYTF
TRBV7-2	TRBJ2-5	CASSLRAGEPQETQYF
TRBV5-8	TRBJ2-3	CASSFHTRSARTDTQYF
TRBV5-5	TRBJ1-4	CASSPPGPSNEKLFF
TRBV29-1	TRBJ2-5	CSVAGGVVRQETQYF
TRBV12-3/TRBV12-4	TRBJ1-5	CASSADRDQPQHF
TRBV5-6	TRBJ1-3	CASSPGMSSSGNTIYF
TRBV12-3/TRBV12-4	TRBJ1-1	CASRHDRATEAFF
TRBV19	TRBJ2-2	CASSIRTTRTGELFF
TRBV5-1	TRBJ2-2	CASSGAGLAGELFF
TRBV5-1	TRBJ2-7	CASSSGGSSPYEQYF